This T cell receptor beta chain is from a study of regulatory T cells in long-lasting Graves disease. Broader study findings: Possibly, too few samples lowered accuracy. Lower TCR diversity characterized persistent Graves' patients relative to newly diagnosed patients.

The time point was: newly diagnosed GD, antithyroid drugs for less than 3 months. RNA extracted from PBMCs served as the sequencing template. Both iRepertoire HTBI primers and Arm-PCR of CDR3 regions were used to build the TCR beta libraries. TCRdb recomputed calls from the multiplex PCR reads with MiXCR, one row per CDR3 protein. The table shows over 450,000 distinct CDR3 sequences, with about 12% occurring only once. Notes on this clonotype: Its antigen is not known. This sequence may be a read error, since a much larger clone differs from it by one base.

These data also formed part of another study, on T cells in Graves' hyperthyroidism and ophthalmopathy. That work contributes: The authors' 13 V-J model separated ophthalmopathy from stable hyperthyroidism.

The material was peripheral blood mononuclear cells (PBMCs), obtained at new diagnosis, from a patient treated with antithyroid drugs. The receptor was derived from a woman in her 30s with Graves disease.

The DNA for the CDR3 is TGTGCCACCAGTGACCGGACCCTCTATGGCTACACCTTC. Its translation is CATSDRTLYGYTF. The chain is built from TRBV24-1 and TRBJ1-2; D is unclear. This CDR3 contains 13 residues. Trimming removed 4 bases at V and 4 bases at J, with 9 bases between. The germline CDR1 and CDR2 sequences are KGHDR and SFDVKD.